This is a list of T cell receptor beta chains from one sample in a study of beta chain features in type 1 diabetes. Clones were sequenced by immunoSEQ multiplex PCR, and TCRdb holds only the in-frame ones, with some missing. The sample consists of roughly 610,000 clones, roughly 15% of them appearing once. What was sequenced was naive CD4+ T cells from blood. The origin of the receptors is a man between 18 and 29 years old in good health. The CDR3 runs from the conserved cysteine through the conserved F or W. Each record gives: J gene, D gene, clone size, V gene, CDR3 DNA, CDR3 protein. D genes are given only for firm matches. Part of the rows lack a size; the others show once, few, many or a class for expanded clones.

j_gene: TRBJ2-7
d_gene: NA
abundance: NA
v_gene: TRBV5-1
CDR3nt: TGCGCCAGCAGCTCCCTCGGCCCAGGTAACGAGCAGTACTTC
CDR3aa: CASSSLGPGNEQYF

j_gene: TRBJ2-4
d_gene: NA
abundance: NA
v_gene: TRBV5-4
CDR3nt: TGCGCCAGCAGCCAAGGCCGGGAGATAGCCAAAAACATTCAGTACTTC
CDR3aa: CASSQGREIAKNIQYF

j_gene: TRBJ2-7
d_gene: NA
abundance: few
v_gene: TRBV7-2
CDR3nt: TGTGCCAGCAGCCGTTTGGGCAAATTTTTATACGAGCAGTACTTC
CDR3aa: CASSRLGKFLYEQYF

j_gene: TRBJ2-3
d_gene: NA
abundance: once
v_gene: TRBV18
CDR3nt: TGTGCCAGCTCACTCAGCTTTACTAGCACAGATACGCAGTATTTT
CDR3aa: CASSLSFTSTDTQYF

j_gene: TRBJ2-7
d_gene: TRBD2
abundance: NA
v_gene: TRBV7-3
CDR3nt: TGTGCCGGCAGCCCCGGACTAGCGGAGGGGGAGCAGTACTTC
CDR3aa: CAGSPGLAEGEQYF

j_gene: TRBJ2-4
d_gene: NA
abundance: few
v_gene: TRBV7-2
CDR3nt: TGTGCCAGCAGCTTAGCGGGGAATATAGCCAAAAACATTCAGTACTTC
CDR3aa: CASSLAGNIAKNIQYF

j_gene: TRBJ2-7
d_gene: NA
abundance: NA
v_gene: TRBV14
CDR3nt: TGTGCCAGCAGCCAAGCCCTCCAGGTAGGGGCCTACGAGCAGTACTTC
CDR3aa: CASSQALQVGAYEQYF

j_gene: TRBJ2-1
d_gene: NA
abundance: few
v_gene: TRBV19
CDR3nt: TGTGCCAGTAGTATTAAACGAGGTGTGGGTGAGCAGTTCTTC
CDR3aa: CASSIKRGVGEQFF

j_gene: TRBJ2-7
d_gene: NA
abundance: NA
v_gene: TRBV19
CDR3nt: TGTGCCAGTAGGGAGGGGACCGCCTCCTACGAGCAGTACTTC
CDR3aa: CASREGTASYEQYF

j_gene: TRBJ2-1
d_gene: NA
abundance: NA
v_gene: TRBV30
CDR3nt: TGTGCCTGGATCACCATCGGGGAGCAGTTCTTC
CDR3aa: CAWITIGEQFF

j_gene: TRBJ1-5
d_gene: NA
abundance: NA
v_gene: TRBV30
CDR3nt: TGTGCCTGGAGTGTACTCGTGGGGAATCAGCCCCAGCATTTT
CDR3aa: CAWSVLVGNQPQHF

j_gene: TRBJ2-7
d_gene: NA
abundance: NA
v_gene: TRBV15
CDR3nt: TGTGCCACCAGCAGAGATCAAGCCTACGAGCAGTACTTC
CDR3aa: CATSRDQAYEQYF

j_gene: TRBJ2-2
d_gene: NA
abundance: NA
v_gene: TRBV9
CDR3nt: TGTGCCAGCAGCGTAACCCGAAACACCGGGGAGCTGTTTTTT
CDR3aa: CASSVTRNTGELFF

j_gene: TRBJ2-3
d_gene: TRBD2
abundance: NA
v_gene: TRBV6-6
CDR3nt: TGTGCCAGCATCTCTAGCGGGAGGGCCCGAGATACGCAGTATTTT
CDR3aa: CASISSGRARDTQYF

j_gene: TRBJ2-3
d_gene: TRBD2
abundance: NA
v_gene: TRBV4-3
CDR3nt: TGCGCCAGCAGCCAAGTAGGCGGGGGGACAGATACGCAGTATTTT
CDR3aa: CASSQVGGGTDTQYF

j_gene: TRBJ1-2
d_gene: NA
abundance: few
v_gene: TRBV28
CDR3nt: TGTGCCAGCAGTTTAGCGGCAGGAGCTAACTATGGCTACACCTTC
CDR3aa: CASSLAAGANYGYTF

j_gene: TRBJ2-5
d_gene: NA
abundance: few
v_gene: TRBV11-2
CDR3nt: TGTGCCAGCAGGAGGGGTTGGGAGACCCAGTACTTC
CDR3aa: CASRRGWETQYF

j_gene: TRBJ2-7
d_gene: NA
abundance: NA
v_gene: TRBV5-1
CDR3nt: TGCGCCAGCAGCTTGCAGGGCCTTGGATCCTACGAGCAGTACTTC
CDR3aa: CASSLQGLGSYEQYF

j_gene: TRBJ2-2
d_gene: NA
abundance: few
v_gene: TRBV5-6
CDR3nt: TGTGCCAGCAGCTTGGTACAGGGAGCCGGGGAGCTGTTTTTT
CDR3aa: CASSLVQGAGELFF

j_gene: TRBJ2-7
d_gene: TRBD1
abundance: NA
v_gene: TRBV19
CDR3nt: TGTGCCAGTAGTCCCCGGGACAGGGGGTCCTACGAGCAGTACTTC
CDR3aa: CASSPRDRGSYEQYF

j_gene: TRBJ2-1
d_gene: TRBD2
abundance: few
v_gene: TRBV7-9
CDR3nt: TGTGCCAGCAGCTTAGAGGTACGCGGGAGATCGTGGGAGCAGTTCTTC
CDR3aa: CASSLEVRGRSWEQFF

j_gene: TRBJ1-3
d_gene: NA
abundance: few
v_gene: TRBV9
CDR3nt: TGTGCCAGCACAGGGTCCCCCCGGGGAAACACCATATATTTT
CDR3aa: CASTGSPRGNTIYF

j_gene: TRBJ1-2
d_gene: TRBD1
abundance: few
v_gene: TRBV18
CDR3nt: TGTGCCAGCTCACGGGACAGGGTTGACTATGGCTACACCTTC
CDR3aa: CASSRDRVDYGYTF

j_gene: TRBJ2-7
d_gene: TRBD1
abundance: NA
v_gene: TRBV7-2
CDR3nt: TGTGCCAGCAGCCCCCCTAGGACAGGGTCGTACGAGCAGTACTTC
CDR3aa: CASSPPRTGSYEQYF

j_gene: TRBJ2-1
d_gene: TRBD2
abundance: few
v_gene: TRBV6-5
CDR3nt: TGTGCCAGCAGTGGGACTAGCGGGAGGTACAATGAGCAGTTCTTC
CDR3aa: CASSGTSGRYNEQFF

j_gene: TRBJ2-7
d_gene: NA
abundance: few
v_gene: TRBV15
CDR3nt: TGTGCCACCAGCAGAGACCCAGGCCCCTACGAGCAGTACTTC
CDR3aa: CATSRDPGPYEQYF

j_gene: TRBJ2-3
d_gene: TRBD2
abundance: NA
v_gene: TRBV4-2
CDR3nt: TGTGCCAGCAGCCAAGTAGGGGGATCCAGCGGGAGTGAACCAGATACGCAGTATTTT
CDR3aa: CASSQVGGSSGSEPDTQYF

j_gene: TRBJ2-7
d_gene: TRBD1
abundance: NA
v_gene: TRBV28
CDR3nt: TGTGCCAGCAAAAGGGGACAGGGGGAGCAGTACTTC
CDR3aa: CASKRGQGEQYF

j_gene: TRBJ2-3
d_gene: NA
abundance: few
v_gene: TRBV11-2
CDR3nt: TGTGCCAGCAGCTTAGTTGGGCAACACACAGATACGCAGTATTTT
CDR3aa: CASSLVGQHTDTQYF

j_gene: TRBJ2-2
d_gene: TRBD1
abundance: NA
v_gene: TRBV18
CDR3nt: TGTGCCAGCCTCGGGACAGCCACCGGGGAGCTGTTTTTT
CDR3aa: CASLGTATGELFF

j_gene: TRBJ2-5
d_gene: TRBD2
abundance: NA
v_gene: TRBV2
CDR3nt: TGTGCCAGCAGTTTGACTAGCTTGGAGACCCAGTACTTC
CDR3aa: CASSLTSLETQYF

j_gene: TRBJ1-3
d_gene: NA
abundance: few
v_gene: TRBV29-1
CDR3nt: TGCAGCGTTGCCCCGCGACTACAGGGAAACACCATATATTTT
CDR3aa: CSVAPRLQGNTIYF

j_gene: TRBJ1-3
d_gene: NA
abundance: NA
v_gene: TRBV12-5
CDR3nt: TGTGCTAGTGGTTTGGCGATTCCCGGGACAAGCGGGAACACCATATATTTT
CDR3aa: CASGLAIPGTSGNTIYF

j_gene: TRBJ2-5
d_gene: TRBD1
abundance: NA
v_gene: TRBV5-1
CDR3nt: TGCGCCAGCGTCAGACAGGGAACCGAGACCCAGTACTTC
CDR3aa: CASVRQGTETQYF

j_gene: TRBJ2-4
d_gene: NA
abundance: few
v_gene: TRBV19
CDR3nt: TGTGCCAGTAGGGGTTTAGCCAAAAACATTCAGTACTTC
CDR3aa: CASRGLAKNIQYF

j_gene: TRBJ2-7
d_gene: NA
abundance: few
v_gene: TRBV4-1
CDR3nt: TGCGCCAGCAGCCGACTAGGAGTAAGCGAGCAGTACTTC
CDR3aa: CASSRLGVSEQYF

j_gene: TRBJ2-1
d_gene: TRBD2
abundance: few
v_gene: TRBV7-2
CDR3nt: TGTGCCAGCAGCTTAAGGGGTAGCGGGGGGGCCAGGGAGCAGTTCTTC
CDR3aa: CASSLRGSGGAREQFF

j_gene: TRBJ2-5
d_gene: TRBD1
abundance: few
v_gene: TRBV6-6
CDR3nt: TGTGCCAGCAGTTACCGAACAGGGGCCCAAGAGACCCAGTACTTC
CDR3aa: CASSYRTGAQETQYF

j_gene: TRBJ1-2
d_gene: NA
abundance: few
v_gene: TRBV7-9
CDR3nt: TGTGCCAGCAGCCCGGGACGGCCTTCGGGCTACACCTTC
CDR3aa: CASSPGRPSGYTF

j_gene: TRBJ2-1
d_gene: TRBD2
abundance: few
v_gene: TRBV19
CDR3nt: TGTGCCAGTAACGAAGCTAGTAGGCGGGGGGTCTACAATGAGCAGTTCTTC
CDR3aa: CASNEASRRGVYNEQFF

j_gene: TRBJ2-3
d_gene: TRBD2
abundance: few
v_gene: TRBV10-3
CDR3nt: TGTGCCATCAGCGGGCTAGCGGGAGTGGGAGATACGCAGTATTTT
CDR3aa: CAISGLAGVGDTQYF

j_gene: TRBJ1-5
d_gene: TRBD1
abundance: NA
v_gene: TRBV6-5
CDR3nt: TGTGCCAGCAAGACAGGGAGCAATCAGCCCCAGCATTTT
CDR3aa: CASKTGSNQPQHF

j_gene: TRBJ1-2
d_gene: NA
abundance: NA
v_gene: TRBV25-1
CDR3nt: TGTGCCAGCAGTGACAGACCCTATGGCTACACCTTC
CDR3aa: CASSDRPYGYTF

j_gene: TRBJ2-2
d_gene: NA
abundance: NA
v_gene: TRBV10-3
CDR3nt: TGTGCCATCAGTGGTGGCACCGGGGAGCTGTTTTTT
CDR3aa: CAISGGTGELFF

j_gene: TRBJ1-2
d_gene: NA
abundance: few
v_gene: TRBV28
CDR3nt: TGTGCCAGCAGACCACAGGCGACCCTATCTGGCTACACCTTC
CDR3aa: CASRPQATLSGYTF

j_gene: TRBJ1-5
d_gene: NA
abundance: NA
v_gene: TRBV5-5
CDR3nt: TGTGCCAGCAGCTCCCGGGCCGCCAATCAGCCCCAGCATTTT
CDR3aa: CASSSRAANQPQHF

j_gene: TRBJ2-7
d_gene: NA
abundance: few
v_gene: TRBV4-2
CDR3nt: TGTGCCAGCAGCCAGACCGGGACCGGTACTTATGGGCAGTACTTC
CDR3aa: CASSQTGTGTYGQYF